Below, 16 T cell receptor beta chains from the same sample are listed, as sequenced in a study of lymphopenia after photon versus proton radiotherapy. Produced via immunoSEQ multiplex PCR; TCRdb's table is partial and in-frame only. The sample gives around 26,000 clones, roughly 80% of which show up once; around 20% is in the top ten. The sequencing here drew on peripheral blood, taken from a patient treated with proton-based radiotherapy. These receptors all stem from a woman in her 70s with pancreatic cancer.

This clone was picked up one time. The chain recombines TRBV29-1 with TRBJ2-1, with D unclear. Trimming pared 7 bases from V and 6 bases from J, leaving 10 bases between. Germline CDR1 reads SQVTM; CDR2 reads ANQGSEA. This CDR3 is 11 amino acids long. The CDR3 region has the DNA TGCAGCGCTACACCCACCAATGAGCAGTTCTTC. Protein sequence: CSATPTNEQFF.

V is TRBV7-9 and J is TRBJ2-7; D is undetermined. Germline V gene sequence: CDR1 SEHNR, CDR2 FQNEAQ (reference sequence). V was trimmed by 2 bases and J by 4 bases, leaving 12 bases between them. The CDR3 is 14 residues long. The CDR3 sequence: CASSLNPGPYEQYF. The CDR3 DNA follows: TGTGCCAGCAGCTTAAATCCGGGTCCTTACGAGCAGTACTTC.

This chain connects TRBV2 to TRBJ2-1; D might be TRBD2 (5 bases). The V gene's germline CDR1 is SNHLY and CDR2 FYNNEI. The V end lost 4 bases, the J end lost 0 bases, and 13 bases lay between the germline ends. CDR3 length: 16 amino acids. Written as DNA, the CDR3 is TGTGCCAGCAGTGGGGTCCCGGCGGGCTCCTACAATGAGCAGTTCTTC. It translates to CASSGVPAGSYNEQFF.

The chain has TRBV28 and TRBJ1-2; D is uncertain. Germline V gives CDR1 MDHEN, CDR2 SYDVKM. The CDR3 runs 14 residues. The V and J ends lost 7 bases and 12 bases respectively, with 24 bases between them. This CDR3 is CASTSHQPSERHTF. For the CDR3, the DNA is TGTGCCAGCACCTCCCATCAGCCTTCGGAGAGGCACACCTTC.

The chain links TRBV28 to TRBJ2-1; D is perhaps TRBD1 or TRBD2 (5 bases each). Germline lookup yields CDR1 MDHEN and CDR2 SYDVKM. The V end was cut by 5 bases, the J end by 5 bases, with 10 bases between. The CDR3 runs 13 residues. The CDR3 nucleotides read TGTGCCAGCAGTATACCGGGACACAATGAGCAGTTCTTC. It translates to CASSIPGHNEQFF. The full variable domain, rest sourced from reference TRBV28 and TRBJ2-1, is DVKVTQSSRYLVKRTGEKVFLECVQDMDHENMFWYRQDPGLGLRLIYFSYDVKMKEKGDIPEGYSVSREKKERFSLILESASTNQTSMYLCASSIPGHNEQFFGPGTRLTVL.

This chain links TRBV21-1 with TRBJ2-7; the table's D call of TRBD1 was not tested on the DNA. TRBV21-1 constitutes a pseudogene. The CDR3 is made up of 19 amino acids. As DNA, the CDR3 is TGTGCCAGCAGCCCTACGCGACAGGGAATCCTCCCCCTGCCCCACGAGCAGTACTTC. This codes for CASSPTRQGILPLPHEQYF.

This clone was recorded only once. The genes are TRBV7-2 and TRBJ2-1; perhaps TRBD2 as D (6 bases). In germline, CDR1 is SGHTA, CDR2 FQGNSA. The CDR3 length is 14 residues. The ends were cut back, 4 bases at V and 4 bases at J, with 11 bases in the middle. CDR3 nucleotide sequence: TGTGCCAGCAGCTGGAGGGAAGGTTACAATGAGCAGTTCTTC. Translation gives CASSWREGYNEQFF. Full variable domain (outside the CDR3, taken from reference TRBV7-2 and TRBJ2-1): GAGVSQSPSNKVTEKGKDVELRCDPISGHTALYWYRQSLGQGLEFLIYFQGNSAPDKSGLPSDRFSAERTGGSVSTLTIQRTQQEDSAVYLCASSWREGYNEQFFGPGTRLTVL.

This sequence joins TRBV6-1 and TRBJ2-1; 10 nucleotides align to TRBD2. This CDR3 spans 16 amino acids. The J segment lost 7 bases and the V segment lost 4 bases, leaving 10 bases of the junction unmatched. The germline V gene encodes CDR1 MNHNS and CDR2 SASEGT. The CDR3 sequence: CASSAVSSGSKNEQFF. The CDR3 DNA is TGTGCCAGCAGTGCGGTTTCTAGCGGGAGCAAGAATGAGCAGTTCTTC.

The V gene is TRBV2, the J gene TRBJ2-5, with 12 nucleotides matching TRBD2. Losses at the gene ends were 6 bases for V and 2 bases for J; bases not matched to a gene: 4. The CDR3 is 15 residues long. Germline V CDR1 and CDR2: SNHLY, FYNNEI. The CDR3 coding sequence is TGTGCCAGCAGCGCAGGGACTAGCGGGCAAGAGACCCAGTACTTC. Residues: CASSAGTSGQETQYF.

This sequence joins TRBV28 and TRBJ2-1; D perhaps matches TRBD1 (6 bases). Germline V gives CDR1 MDHEN, CDR2 SYDVKM. This CDR3 region has 14 residues. The ends were cut back, 3 bases at V and 7 bases at J, with 13 bases in the middle. The CDR3 nucleotides are TGTGCCAGCAGTTTTATCGCAGGGGAAAATGAGCAGTTCTTC. Amino acid sequence: CASSFIAGENEQFF.

The chain is built from TRBV2 and TRBJ2-7; D unresolved. The CDR3 is 15 amino acids. The germline V and J ends were trimmed by 7 bases and 0 bases, with 16 bases remaining between them. Germline loops: CDR1 SNHLY, CDR2 FYNNEI. CDR3 DNA: TGTGCCAGCATGTTGGGCTTTACGAGCTCCTACGAGCAGTACTTC. Its protein product is CASMLGFTSSYEQYF.

The rearrangement joins TRBV11-3 to TRBJ2-7; tentative D call: TRBD2 (6 bases). The germline V gene has CDR1 SGHNT and CDR2 YENEEA. CDR3 length equals 15 residues. V dropped 8 bases and J dropped 5 bases, with 22 bases sitting between them. In DNA, the CDR3 is TGTGCCAGCGGGTCCTCCGGATGGCGGGGCAACGAGCAGTACTTC. Protein product: CASGSSGWRGNEQYF.

J is TRBJ2-1 and V is TRBV29-1; TRBD2 matches 7 bases. Germline V lookup: CDR1 SQVTM, CDR2 ANQGSEA. CDR3 length: 15 residues. With 8 bases clipped from V and 7 bases from J, the junction kept 17 bases outside the gene matches. The CDR3 nucleotides are TGCAGCTTGAGGAGCGGCGGGAGTTCCGGGAATGAGCAGTTCTTC. This translates into CSLRSGGSSGNEQFF.

This clone was detected only a few times. The chain joins TRBV2 to TRBJ2-1, with D tentatively TRBD2 (6 bases). Trimming removed 4 bases at V and 10 bases at J, with 11 bases between. The CDR3 has 12 residues. Germline loops: CDR1 SNHLY, CDR2 FYNNEI. CDR3: CASSGRVAEQFF. The CDR3 bases are TGTGCCAGCAGTGGGAGGGTAGCGGAGCAGTTCTTC.

The V call is TRBV20-1, the J call TRBJ2-5; D is perhaps TRBD1 (5 bases). The V gene lost 2 bases and the J gene lost 5 bases, with 6 bases spanning the gap. Germline V gives CDR1 DFQATT, CDR2 SNEGSKA (reference sequence). CDR3 length: 11 residues. CDR3 bases: TGCAGTGCTAGAAAGGGGGAGACCCAGTACTTC. Residues: CSARKGETQYF.

V usage is TRBV21-1 and J usage is TRBJ1-6. TRBV21-1 is reported as a pseudogene. CDR3 length equals 17 residues. DNA for the CDR3: TGTGCCAGCAGCGCCCACCTGTTGAGCTCCTATAATTCACCCCTCCACTTT. As protein: CASSAHLLSSYNSPLHF.